This T cell receptor (beta chain) was obtained from a study of blood T cells in healthy people across ages. Per sample, no less than 5.5 micrograms of total RNA were extracted. Primed by a sample-barcoded 5' primer and a J-beta primer mix, a second PCR proceeded for about 7 to 11 cycles. TCRdb re-derived calls from the 5' RACE reads in MiXCR, one entry per CDR3 protein. Among hundreds of thousands of distinct CDR3 sequences listed, 55% to 70% were seen once. Trimming cost V 3 bases and J 7 bases, with 19 bases left between them. Germline CDR1 reads SGHKS; CDR2 reads YYEKEE (reference sequence). This CDR3 spans 15 amino acids.

V is TRBV5-5 and J is TRBJ1-2, with D perhaps matching TRBD1 (5 bases). The TCR originated in a man aged 25-45 years in good health. The sequencing sample was made of blood. DNA of the CDR3: TGTGCCAGCAGCTACGCCGCAGGGTCGAGTCGTGGCTACACCTTC. Protein: CASSYAAGSSRGYTF.